This passage covers 3 T cell receptor beta chains from one sample sequenced in a study of shared clonotypes between healthy human individuals (dated by TCRdb to about 2020). Library generation was performed with the immunoSEQ multiplex PCR assay. TCRdb re-hosts the immuneACCESS table, in-frame sequences only. Its copies lack some clones; in the studies checked, an unresolved V gene accounts for under half of them, and the cause for the rest is not known. The table for this sample lists some 690,000 clones; 90% of them were counted only once. Together, the top ten hold 34% of the sample. Input material: memory CD8+ T cells from PBMCs. Explained via the paper, the cell subset or site label denotes: CD45RO+ cells pooled with CCR7-negative TemRA cells. The origin of the receptors is a man in his late teens or twenties in good health. Some clones in this sample may be carry-over from other donors' samples.

The V call is TRBV5-4, the J call TRBJ2-7; 10 bases agree with TRBD2. The junction had 11 bases not matched to a gene; V was cut back by 4 bases and J by 7 bases. The V gene's germline CDR1 is SGHNT and CDR2 YYREEE (reference sequence). The length of the CDR3 is 15 residues. The CDR3 region is CASSENLAGAEEQYF. CDR3 nucleotide sequence: TGTGCCAGCAGCGAGAACCTAGCGGGAGCTGAAGAGCAGTACTTC.

Notes on this clone: The sample carries other DNA sequences with the same CDR3. The CDR3 DNA reads as TGTGCCAGCAGTTTGTTCAGCAATCAGCCCCAGCATTTT. This encodes CASSLFSNQPQHF. V is TRBV27 and J is TRBJ1-5, with unresolved D. Deletions cut 3 bases from V and 1 base from J, with 4 bases between. Germline assignment: CDR1 MNHEY and CDR2 SMNVEV (reference sequence). CDR3 length equals 13 residues.

A note on this clone: The same CDR3 can be traced to other DNA sequences in this sample. The chain employs TRBV4-1 and TRBJ1-5; D call uncertain. The CDR3 contains 14 residues. Between the trimmed V and J ends, which lost 0 bases and 4 bases, there was a span of 7 bases. CDR1 and CDR2 (germline): MGHRA, YSYEKL. CDR3 amino acids: CASSQDRGNQPQHF. CDR3 sequence (DNA): TGCGCCAGCAGCCAAGATCGTGGGAATCAGCCCCAGCATTTT.